Below, 27 T cell receptor beta chains from the same sample are listed, as sequenced in a study of response to subunit inactivated influenza vaccine. TCRdb reprocessed the RT-PCR reads via MiXCR and lists one record per CDR3 protein. The data show hundreds of thousands of distinct CDR3 sequences, around 16% seen once. Sequencing used PBMCs from blood, obtained 11 to 12 days after vaccination. These receptors all stem from a man in his fifties or sixties who received an inactivated influenza vaccine.

The chain recombines TRBV7-2 with TRBJ2-7, with 10 bases that match TRBD1. The CDR3 loop spans 15 amino acids. Germline V CDR1 and CDR2: SGHTA, FQGNSA. V was pared by 6 bases and J by 1 base, with 6 bases of the junction left unmatched. The CDR3 DNA sequence: TGTGCCAGCAGATTCCGGGACAGGGGTTCCTACGAGCAGTACTTC. Protein product: CASRFRDRGSYEQYF. Using reference TRBV7-2 and TRBJ2-7 for the parts outside the CDR3, the full variable domain is GAGVSQSPSNKVTEKGKDVELRCDPISGHTALYWYRQSLGQGLEFLIYFQGNSAPDKSGLPSDRFSAERTGGSVSTLTIQRTQQEDSAVYLCASRFRDRGSYEQYFGPGTRLTVT.

This clonotype has a count of ten or more. This clone may be a read error of a much larger clone one base away. The chain has TRBV7-2 and TRBJ2-3; D gene unclear. This CDR3 is built from 11 residues. Germline-derived CDR1 and CDR2 are SGHTA and FQGNSA. V was clipped by 2 bases and J by 4 bases, with 1 base between them. For the CDR3, the DNA is TGTGCCAGCAGCTTACCAGATACGCAGTATTTT. Translation: CASSLPDTQYF.

This chain uses TRBV20-1 with TRBJ1-2; D gene ambiguous. V gave up 3 bases and J gave up 3 bases, with 8 bases separating them. The CDR3 has 12 residues. Per germline, CDR1 DFQATT and CDR2 SNEGSKA (reference sequence). This CDR3 is CSASGPDYGYTF. CDR3 in DNA: TGCAGTGCTAGCGGACCGGACTATGGCTACACCTTC.

The chain carries TRBV20-1 and TRBJ2-3; TRBD2 matches 11 bases. The V gene end was trimmed by 0 bases and the J gene end by 0 bases; junction bases not matched to a gene: 8. The V gene's germline CDR1 is DFQATT and CDR2 SNEGSKA (reference sequence). The CDR3 loop spans 18 amino acids. The CDR3 here is CSARDTSGGTTSTDTQYF. CDR3 DNA sequence: TGCAGTGCTAGAGACACTAGCGGGGGTACAACTAGCACAGATACGCAGTATTTT.

The table lists this clonotype with many counts. The V call is TRBV10-3, the J call TRBJ1-6; the D is unclear. Germline CDR1 is ENHRY and CDR2 is SYGVKD. With 0 bases removed from V and 8 bases from J, the gap between germline ends came to 8 bases. The CDR3 extends over 14 amino acids. Written as DNA, the CDR3 is TGTGCCATCAGTGAGTCAAACATATATTCACCCCTCCACTTT. Translation: CAISESNIYSPLHF.

This clonotype was detected a few times. This chain's CDR3 is CASIGGYEQYF. The CDR3 DNA sequence: TGTGCCAGCATTGGGGGCTACGAGCAGTACTTC. The chain joins TRBV2 to TRBJ2-7; the D call may be TRBD1 or TRBD2 (5 bases each). Germline V gene sequence: CDR1 SNHLY, CDR2 FYNNEI. V was clipped by 7 bases and J by 3 bases, with 7 bases between them. The CDR3 spans 11 residues. Filled out from reference TRBV2 and TRBJ2-7, the complete variable domain reads EPEVTQTPSHQVTQMGQEVILRCVPISNHLYFYWYRQILGQKVEFLVSFYNNEISEKSEIFDDQFSVERPDGSNFTLKIRSTKLEDSAMYFCASIGGYEQYFGPGTRLTVT.

The chain has TRBV4-3 and TRBJ2-5; D gene ambiguous. The CDR3 loop spans 12 amino acids. Trimming took off 0 bases at V and 4 bases at J, with 3 bases between the two ends. Germline loops: CDR1 LGHNA, CDR2 YSLEER. The CDR3 protein is CASSQERETQYF. CDR3 DNA sequence: TGCGCCAGCAGCCAAGAAAGAGAGACCCAGTACTTC.

This clonotype has a handful of counts. In DNA form, the CDR3 reads TGTGCCAGCAGCACCGGACAGGCGTCGGAGACCCAGTACTTC. It translates to CASSTGQASETQYF. The genes are TRBV7-2 and TRBJ2-5; 7 bases match TRBD1. CDR1 SGHTA and CDR2 FQGNSA come from the germline V gene. The CDR3 is 14 residues long. Trimming at V came to 5 bases and at J to 5 bases, leaving 8 bases not matched to a gene.

This clonotype was counted between two and nine times. The chain employs TRBV2 and TRBJ2-5; tentative D call: TRBD1 (5 bases). Between the trimmed V and J ends, which lost 7 bases and 5 bases, there was a span of 11 bases. Germline loops: CDR1 SNHLY, CDR2 FYNNEI. The CDR3 consists of 12 residues. As DNA, the CDR3 is TGTGCCAGCACTGTGGGGCTGGAGACCCAGTACTTC. Translating gives CASTVGLETQYF.

The chain has TRBV3-1 and TRBJ2-2; TRBD1 is a possible D gene (5 bases). CDR3 size: 16 residues. The germline V gene has CDR1 LGHDT and CDR2 YNNKEL (reference sequence). Trimming cost V 4 bases and J 0 bases, with 12 bases left between them. CDR3 sequence: CASSRPRAANTGELFF. CDR3 coding DNA: TGTGCCAGCAGCCGCCCCAGGGCAGCGAACACCGGGGAGCTGTTTTTT.

This clonotype was counted once. The chain links TRBV18 to TRBJ2-1; D unresolved. The CDR3 contains 14 residues. Trimming removed 2 bases from V and 1 base from J, with 6 bases in between. The V gene's germline CDR1 is KGHSH and CDR2 LQKENI. The CDR3 coding sequence is TGTGCCAGCTCACCAGTCGAGTCCTACAATGAGCAGTTCTTC. Translating gives CASSPVESYNEQFF. Drawing the rest from reference TRBV18 and TRBJ2-1, the complete variable domain is NAGVMQNPRHLVRRRGQEARLRCSPMKGHSHVYWYRQLPEEGLKFMVYLQKENIIDESGMPKERFSAEFPKEGPSILRIQQVVRGDSAAYFCASSPVESYNEQFFGPGTRLTVL.

J is TRBJ2-1 and V is TRBV9; TRBD1 is a possible D gene (6 bases). CDR3 length equals 14 residues. The V end lost 3 bases, the J end lost 9 bases, and 16 bases lay between the germline ends. CDR1 is SGDLS, CDR2 YYNGEE, per germline. CDR3 nucleotides: TGTGCCAGCAGCGGAGGGGGTCGGGGTGGTGAGCAGTTCTTC. Translated, it gives CASSGGGRGGEQFF.

This chain connects TRBV12-3 or TRBV12-4 to TRBJ2-5, with 9 bases fitting TRBD1. V shed 5 bases, J shed 1 base, and the junction held 5 bases outside the gene matches. This CDR3 has 15 amino acids. The CDR3 here is CASSRDRALQETQYF. The CDR3 nucleotides read TGTGCCAGCAGTAGGGACAGGGCACTCCAAGAGACCCAGTACTTC.

This clonotype was seen more than once but under ten times. The chain employs TRBV12-3 or TRBV12-4 and TRBJ2-5, with D perhaps being TRBD1 or TRBD2 (5 bases each). CDR3 length: 18 amino acids. Trimming took 3 bases from V and 1 from J, leaving 21 bases between them. The CDR3 is CASSLVLGEQRIQETQYF. The CDR3 nucleotides read TGTGCCAGCAGTTTGGTATTGGGGGAACAGCGAATCCAAGAGACCCAGTACTTC.

This clonotype was observed a handful of times. CDR3 bases: TGTGCCAGCAGTTACGGACCTAGCGGAAGACCGACAGATACGCAGTATTTT. Translation: CASSYGPSGRPTDTQYF. V and J are TRBV6-2 or TRBV6-3 and TRBJ2-3; 7 nucleotides line up with TRBD2. From germline, CDR1 is MNHEY and CDR2 SVGEGT. The V segment lost 2 bases and the J segment 3 bases; nucleotides outside the gene matches: 11. The CDR3 runs 17 residues.

This clonotype was observed many times. J is TRBJ2-3 and V is TRBV7-6, with D perhaps being TRBD1 or TRBD2 (5 bases each). The V end lost 1 base, the J end lost 4 bases, and 6 bases lay between the germline ends. The germline gives CDR1 SGHVS, CDR2 FNYEAQ. The CDR3 runs 13 residues. This chain's CDR3 is CASSLVGADTQYF. The CDR3 nucleotides read TGTGCCAGCAGCTTAGTGGGGGCAGATACGCAGTATTTT. Full variable domain (missing parts from reference TRBV7-6 and TRBJ2-3): GAGVSQSPRYKVTKRGQDVALRCDPISGHVSLYWYRQALGQGPEFLTYFNYEAQQDKSGLPNDRFSAERPEGSISTLTIQRTEQRDSAMYRCASSLVGADTQYFGPGTRLTVL.

This clonotype turned up a few times. This chain joins TRBV12-3 or TRBV12-4 and TRBJ1-1; 7 bases line up with TRBD1. This CDR3 spans 14 amino acids. V was clipped by 6 bases and J by 3 bases; unmatched bases: 7. The CDR3 region is CASRRTGQYTEAFF. Here the CDR3 DNA reads TGTGCCAGCAGGAGGACAGGACAATACACTGAAGCTTTCTTT.

The rearrangement uses TRBV11-2 and TRBJ1-1; the D is unclear. The germline V gene has CDR1 SGHAT and CDR2 FQNNGV. Trimming took 1 base from V and 7 from J, leaving 7 bases between them. CDR3 length equals 12 residues. Here the CDR3 reads CASSLVGREAFF. The CDR3, as DNA: TGTGCCAGCAGCTTAGTCGGGCGTGAAGCTTTCTTT.

The sample holds many counts of this clonotype. The V and J genes are TRBV3-1 and TRBJ1-3; D not certain. The germline gives CDR1 LGHDT, CDR2 YNNKEL (reference sequence). V gave up 3 bases and J gave up 0 bases, with 9 bases separating them. The CDR3 extends over 15 amino acids. The CDR3 DNA reads as TGTGCCAGCAGCCACAGTATTTCCTCTGGAAACACCATATATTTT. It is translated as CASSHSISSGNTIYF. Filled out from reference TRBV3-1 and TRBJ1-3, the complete variable domain reads DTAVSQTPKYLVTQMGNDKSIKCEQNLGHDTMYWYKQDSKKFLKIMFSYNNKELIINETVPNRFSPKSPDKAHLNLHINSLELGDSAVYFCASSHSISSGNTIYFGEGSWLTVV.

This clonotype came up a few times. The V and J genes are TRBV7-9 and TRBJ1-3; TRBD1 agrees at 8 bases. There are 15 residues in the CDR3. CDR1 SEHNR and CDR2 FQNEAQ come from the germline V gene (reference sequence). J gave up 0 bases and V 5 bases, and 3 bases lay outside the gene matches. The CDR3 loop reads CASSRTGSSGNTIYF. The DNA of the CDR3 is TGTGCCAGCAGCAGGACAGGGAGCTCTGGAAACACCATATATTTT.

This rearrangement joins TRBV5-1 to TRBJ1-1, with D perhaps TRBD1 (5 bases). The V and J ends lost 3 bases and 5 bases respectively, with 20 bases between them. From germline, CDR1 is SGHRS and CDR2 YFSETQ. The CDR3 spans 16 residues. The CDR3 DNA is TGCGCCAGCAGCTCCGATCGGGACTCCTGGGGTACTGAAGCTTTCTTT. Protein sequence: CASSSDRDSWGTEAFF.

This clonotype was observed a few times. This chain joins TRBV6-1 and TRBJ2-5; D remains unclear. Germline CDR1 reads MNHNS; CDR2 reads SASEGT. The CDR3 consists of 15 residues. V was cut by 0 bases and J by 5 bases, with 13 bases left in between. The CDR3 sequence: CASSEALWGLETQYF. The DNA for the CDR3 is TGTGCCAGCAGTGAAGCGCTATGGGGATTGGAGACCCAGTACTTC.

The V call is TRBV30, the J call TRBJ2-7; 7 bases fit TRBD1. Per the germline V gene, CDR1 is GTSNPN and CDR2 is SVGIG (reference sequence). This CDR3 region has 14 residues. Unmatched junction bases numbered 9, after V lost 4 bases and J lost 3 bases. Here the CDR3 DNA reads TGTGCCTGGACCAGGACAGGCCGAGGCTACGAGCAGTACTTC. Encoded protein: CAWTRTGRGYEQYF.

The chain recombines TRBV5-1 with TRBJ1-1; D is unclear. This CDR3 contains 15 residues. Germline V lookup: CDR1 SGHRS, CDR2 YFSETQ. Trimming pared 0 bases from V and 1 base from J, leaving 10 bases between. The CDR3 DNA reads as TGCGCCAGCAGCTTGGAGGCAGGTAGGAACACTGAAGCTTTCTTT. Translation gives CASSLEAGRNTEAFF.

The gene calls are TRBV7-2 and TRBJ2-3, with D tentatively TRBD2 (6 bases). V was trimmed by 3 bases and J by 0 bases, leaving 13 bases between them. This CDR3 spans 16 amino acids. Looked up from germline, CDR1 is SGHTA and CDR2 is FQGNSA. This CDR3 reads CASSFWRGASTDTQYF. As DNA, the CDR3 is TGTGCCAGCAGCTTTTGGCGGGGAGCTAGCACAGATACGCAGTATTTT.

This chain connects TRBV28 to TRBJ2-3; TRBD1 matches at 7 bases. The trim removed 6 bases at V and 6 bases at J, leaving 12 bases unmatched. The CDR3 loop spans 15 amino acids. Germline values: CDR1 MDHEN, CDR2 SYDVKM. This CDR3 reads CASRLNRGWGDTQYF. CDR3 nucleotide sequence: TGTGCCAGCAGATTGAACAGGGGCTGGGGGGATACGCAGTATTTT.

The gene calls are TRBV20-1 and TRBJ2-5, with 7 bases lining up with TRBD2. This CDR3 has 15 residues. Germline V gene sequence: CDR1 DFQATT, CDR2 SNEGSKA (reference sequence). V was pared by 0 bases and J by 5 bases, with 9 bases of the junction left unmatched. The CDR3 reads CSARDGGGWWETQYF. The DNA for the CDR3 is TGCAGTGCTAGAGATGGGGGGGGGTGGTGGGAGACCCAGTACTTC.